Below, 7 T cell receptor beta chains from the same sample are listed, as sequenced in a study of blood T cell repertoires in COVID-19. The assay was immunoSEQ multiplex PCR, and TCRdb's table has in-frame clones only and misses some. Seen here are about 99,000 clones, more than 70% observed once, and the top ten hold approximately 3.6%. The sequenced material came from peripheral blood. Every receptor here comes from a woman aged 55-69 years with acute or convalescent COVID-19.

V and J are TRBV5-1 and TRBJ1-1; D call uncertain. The CDR3 is 13 residues long. Germline assignment: CDR1 SGHRS and CDR2 YFSETQ. The ends were cut back, 4 bases at V and 0 bases at J, with 7 bases in the middle. CDR3 sequence reads: CASSPGMNTEAFF. The CDR3 DNA sequence: TGCGCCAGCAGCCCCGGTATGAACACTGAAGCTTTCTTT.

The chain combines TRBV7-2 with TRBJ1-5; TRBD1 aligns across 9 bases. Looked up from germline, CDR1 is SGHTA and CDR2 is FQGNSA. The CDR3 extends over 17 amino acids. V gave up 1 base and J gave up 5 bases; unmatched junction bases: 9. CDR3 nucleotides: TGTGCCAGCAGCTTAGGAGCGTTAGGACAGGGGTATCAGCCCCAGCATTTT. As protein: CASSLGALGQGYQPQHF.

The chain combines TRBV24-1 with TRBJ1-2; 11 bases fit TRBD1. Looked up from germline, CDR1 is KGHDR and CDR2 is SFDVKD. With V trimmed by 7 bases and J by 11 bases, 5 bases remained unmatched. The CDR3 is 12 amino acids. The CDR3 DNA reads as TGTGCCACCAGGTTCGGACAGGGGGCTTACACCTTC. This sequence encodes CATRFGQGAYTF.

J is TRBJ2-7 and V is TRBV28; 7 bases are a match to TRBD1. The CDR3 totals 15 residues. V dropped 3 bases and J dropped 1; count of bases not matched to a gene: 6. Germline loops: CDR1 MDHEN, CDR2 SYDVKM. CDR3 DNA: TGTGCCAGCAGTTTTTTAGGGGGCGAATCCTACGAGCAGTACTTC. It codes for CASSFLGGESYEQYF.

This clone was observed a handful of times. The rearrangement links TRBV5-1 to TRBJ2-3; 9 bases map to TRBD2. V lost 0 bases to trimming and J lost 6 bases; unmatched junction nucleotides: 8. This CDR3 is built from 16 residues. CDR1 and CDR2 (germline): SGHRS, YFSETQ. The CDR3 is CASSLAASGVGDTQYF. The DNA for the CDR3 is TGCGCCAGCAGCTTGGCCGCTAGCGGGGTTGGGGATACGCAGTATTTT.

V and J are TRBV30 and TRBJ2-5; 12 nucleotides match TRBD2. Germline V gene sequence: CDR1 GTSNPN, CDR2 SVGIG (reference sequence). CDR3 length equals 16 residues. V gave up 4 bases and J gave up 1 base; unmatched junction bases: 7. CDR3 in amino acids: CAWNTGTSGPQETQYF. CDR3 sequence (DNA): TGTGCCTGGAACACCGGGACTAGCGGGCCCCAAGAGACCCAGTACTTC. The full variable domain, with the rest looked up from reference TRBV30 and TRBJ2-5, is SQTIHQWPATLVQPVGSPLSLECTVEGTSNPNLYWYRQAAGRGLQLLFYSVGIGQISSEVPQNLSASRPQDRQFILSSKKLLLSDSGFYLCAWNTGTSGPQETQYFGPGTRLLVL.

The chain couples TRBV9 to TRBJ2-4; 9 nucleotides align to TRBD2. The CDR3 totals 13 residues. The junction had 1 base not matched to a gene; V was cut back by 1 base and J by 8 bases. Per germline, CDR1 SGDLS and CDR2 YYNGEE. The CDR3 is CASSVRGGDIQYF. Written as DNA, the CDR3 is TGTGCCAGCAGCGTACGCGGGGGGGACATTCAGTACTTC.